This TCR beta chain was found in a study of beta chain features in type 1 diabetes. This clone was recorded only once. The study reverse transcribed the entire isolated RNA, so it sequenced expressed TCRB transcripts. Assay used: immunoSEQ multiplex PCR; TCRdb lists only in-frame clones, some missing. The table has 400,000 to 600,000 clones, roughly 30% seen once. CDR1 is MDHEN, CDR2 SYDVKM, per germline. Trimming stripped 4 bases from V and 1 base from J, with 17 bases between. CDR3 length equals 17 residues. The chain joins TRBV28 to TRBJ2-1; tentatively, D is TRBD2 (6 bases). This sequence was found in a man between 18 and 29 years old in good health. Sequencing was carried out using naive CD4+ T cells from blood. The CDR3 DNA sequence: TGTGCCAGCAGTTCAATAGCGGAGCGCGGATCCTACAATGAGCAGTTCTTC. Amino acids: CASSSIAERGSYNEQFF.